Each of the 7 T cell receptor beta chains below was sequenced from the same sample in a study of cytomegalovirus exposure and HLA in healthy donors (dated by TCRdb to 2015 to 2018). The library was generated by the immunoSEQ multiplex PCR assay. For the multiplex PCR, a mixture combining 60 forward primers for TCR Vbeta segments and 13 reverse primers for TCR Jbeta segments was used. TCRdb obtained this table from immuneACCESS and retained in-frame rearrangements with V and J assigned. These tables miss some clones; where compared with another copy, unresolved V genes account for less than half of the shortfall, and the remainder is unexplained. A total of just over 70,000 clones appear in this sample, 70% to 85% of them only once. Clones ranked in the top ten supply about an eighth of the sample. The sequencing sample was made of PBMCs. The receptor source for this set is a human donor in good health.

The chain links TRBV5-8 to TRBJ2-7, with 8 nucleotides matching TRBD2. Germline values: CDR1 SGHTS, CDR2 YDEGEE. With 4 bases clipped from V and 6 bases from J, the junction kept 15 bases outside the gene matches. CDR3 length equals 16 residues. The CDR3 region is CASSPLSGAGAREQYF. DNA for the CDR3: TGTGCCAGCAGCCCGCTCTCTGGAGCGGGAGCACGCGAGCAGTACTTC.

V usage is TRBV4-1 and J usage is TRBJ2-2, with D perhaps TRBD1 (5 bases). Germline V gene data show CDR1 as MGHRA and CDR2 as YSYEKL. V was trimmed by 3 bases and J by 0 bases, leaving 14 bases between them. There are 17 residues in the CDR3. The CDR3 sequence is CASSQHQGDANTGELFF. Written as DNA, the CDR3 is TGCGCCAGCAGCCAGCACCAGGGCGACGCGAACACCGGGGAGCTGTTTTTT.

The gene calls are TRBV14 and TRBJ2-2, with TRBD2 matching over 10 bases. The V segment lost 1 base and the J segment 4 bases; nucleotides outside the gene matches: 12. Germline assignment: CDR1 SGHDN and CDR2 FVKESK. This CDR3 is built from 19 residues. The DNA of the CDR3 is TGTGCCAGCAGCCAAGTGCCTAGCGGGAGTGGGATCAGCACCGGGGAGCTGTTTTTT. Protein: CASSQVPSGSGISTGELFF.

This clone has just one count. The V call is TRBV5-1, the J call TRBJ1-2, with D unclear. Deletions cut 0 bases from V and 5 bases from J, with 8 bases between. There are 13 residues in the CDR3. Germline V gives CDR1 SGHRS, CDR2 YFSETQ. This CDR3 reads CASSLGQLYGYTF. The CDR3 DNA reads as TGCGCCAGCAGCTTGGGGCAGTTATATGGCTACACCTTC.

DNA of the CDR3: TGTGCCAGCAGTTTGGGAGGGGGTCTACGGGAAAAACTGTTTTTT. Its protein product is CASSLGGGLREKLFF. The V call is TRBV28, the J call TRBJ1-4, with D possibly being TRBD1 (6 bases). The CDR3 is 15 residues long. From germline, CDR1 is MDHEN and CDR2 SYDVKM. V lost 3 bases and J 8 bases, leaving 16 bases between the germline ends.

The chain recombines TRBV5-1 with TRBJ2-1; D ambiguous. V lost 1 base to trimming and J lost 5 bases, with 7 bases between them. From germline, CDR1 is SGHRS and CDR2 YFSETQ. CDR3 length: 13 residues. The CDR3 coding sequence is TGCGCCAGCAGCTTGCAGCAGGACAATGAGCAGTTCTTC. This gives the protein CASSLQQDNEQFF.

The chain combines TRBV5-6 with TRBJ2-1; 13 bases are a match to TRBD2. Germline trimming cut 8 bases from V and 6 bases from J; bases unmatched to any gene: 5. This CDR3 contains 14 residues. The germline V gene encodes CDR1 SGHDT and CDR2 YYEEEE. The CDR3 coding sequence is TGTGCCAGTTTGGGACTAGCGGGAAGCAATGAGCAGTTCTTC. Translated, it gives CASLGLAGSNEQFF.